A selection of T cell receptor beta chains follows, all from one sample in a study of identical twins. TCRdb ran MiXCR on the 5' RACE reads and lists one entry per CDR3 protein. The sample gives about 920,000 distinct CDR3 sequences, around an eighth of which show up once; roughly 1.6% is in the top ten. The same specimen was also included in a second study, on yellow fever vaccine responses in identical twins.

The sequencing sample was made of PBMCs. The source of these receptors is a woman aged 18-29 years in good health. CDR3s include the opening cysteine and the closing phenylalanine or tryptophan. The D gene is left open where the match is weak. Not all rows give a size; the values are once, few, many and, for expanded clones, a class.

J gene | clone size | D gene | V gene | CDR3 DNA | CDR3 protein
TRBJ2-5 | NA | NA | TRBV5-1 | TGCGCCAGCAGCTTGGGGGCAGCTAAAGAGACCCAGTACTTC | CASSLGAAKETQYF
TRBJ2-7 | NA | NA | TRBV5-1 | TGCGCCAGCAGCTTGGGAGGGGTAGGGGACGAGCAGTACTTC | CASSLGGVGDEQYF
TRBJ2-1 | few | TRBD2 | TRBV10-1 | TGCGCCAGCAGTGACGGGGCTAGCGGCCACAATGAGCAGTTCTTC | CASSDGASGHNEQFF
TRBJ2-7 | few | TRBD2 | TRBV7-2 | TGTGCCAGCAGCTCCCAACTAGCGGGAGGGTCCAACGAGCAGTACTTC | CASSSQLAGGSNEQYF
TRBJ2-1 | few | NA | TRBV12-3/TRBV12-4 | TGTGCCAGCAGTTTCCGAGCTATGGATGAGCAGTTCTTC | CASSFRAMDEQFF
TRBJ2-7 | few | NA | TRBV2 | TGTGCCAGCGTGGGACGGCCCAGCGAGCAGTACTTC | CASVGRPSEQYF
TRBJ2-1 | NA | TRBD2 | TRBV6-2/TRBV6-3 | TGTGCCAGCAGCCTTGGGGCTAGCGGCAATGAGCAGTTCTTC | CASSLGASGNEQFF
TRBJ2-5 | NA | NA | TRBV12-3/TRBV12-4 | TGTGCCAGCAGTTTTTCTTCCCAGGGTGGAGAGACCCAGTACTTC | CASSFSSQGGETQYF
TRBJ1-5 | many | NA | TRBV20-1 | TGCAGTGCTCGGGGGATGGGTGATGAGCCCCAGCATTTT | CSARGMGDEPQHF
TRBJ2-7 | many | TRBD2 | TRBV12-3/TRBV12-4 | TGTGCCAGCAGTTTCTTAGCGGGCGAGCAGTACTTC | CASSFLAGEQYF
TRBJ2-2 | few | NA | TRBV3-1 | TGTGCCAGCAGGCTATCGGGCACCGGGGAGCTGTTTTTT | CASRLSGTGELFF
TRBJ2-2 | few | TRBD2 | TRBV11-2 | TGTGCCAGCAGCTTTTGGTCGGCAAGGGCGGGAGTGGCGAACACCGGGGAGCTGTTTTTT | CASSFWSARAGVANTGELFF
TRBJ2-1 | few | NA | TRBV24-1 | TGTGCCACCAGTGATTTGAAGGGGGGCATAACATCCAATGAGCAGTTCTTC | CATSDLKGGITSNEQFF
TRBJ2-1 | many | NA | TRBV28 | TGTGCCAGCTGTGGGGAAGTCGAAAGTCATGAGCAGTTCTTC | CASCGEVESHEQFF
TRBJ2-5 | few | NA | TRBV5-1 | TGCGCCAGCAGCTCCTACCGGTCGACGGAGACCCAGTACTTC | CASSSYRSTETQYF
TRBJ2-3 | NA | TRBD2 | TRBV28 | TGTGCCAGCAGTTCGACCCGAATGACTAGCGGGAGGGCGCGTTTTAACACAGATACGCAGTATTTT | CASSSTRMTSGRARFNTDTQYF
TRBJ1-5 | NA | TRBD1 | TRBV3-1 | TGTGCCAGCAGCCAGGGGGCGCAGGGGGGTACGCAGCATTTT | CASSQGAQGGTQHF
TRBJ2-1 | few | NA | TRBV4-1 | TGCGCCAGCAGCCCAGCGGTGATGAATTCCTACAATGAGCAGTTCTTC | CASSPAVMNSYNEQFF
TRBJ2-1 | NA | TRBD1 | TRBV6-1 | TGTGCCAGCAGTGAAATATCCCCCTCCGGGACAGGGGGCAATGAGCAGTTCTTC | CASSEISPSGTGGNEQFF
TRBJ1-1 | NA | TRBD1 | TRBV6-1 | TGTGCCAGCAGTACGGCCCCGACAGGGTGGGACACTGAAGCTTTCTTT | CASSTAPTGWDTEAFF
TRBJ2-5 | NA | TRBD1 | TRBV6-1 | TGTGCCAGCAGTCTAAGGGACAGAATCCAAGAGACCCAGTACTTC | CASSLRDRIQETQYF
TRBJ2-5 | many | NA | TRBV5-1 | TGCGCCAGCAGCTTGGACCCGTCGGAGACCCAGTACTTC | CASSLDPSETQYF
TRBJ2-3 | NA | TRBD2 | TRBV12-3/TRBV12-4 | TGTGCCAGCAGCCCTACTCGGACTAGCGGGGGGGCCCTTCATACGCAGTATTTT | CASSPTRTSGGALHTQYF
TRBJ1-2 | NA | NA | TRBV6-1 | TGTGCCAGCAGTGAACAGGGTTCGTTAAACTATGGCTACACCTTC | CASSEQGSLNYGYTF
TRBJ1-2 | few | NA | TRBV28 | TGTGCCAGCAGTTTAGCGGGGGACCCCTATGGCTACACCTTC | CASSLAGDPYGYTF
TRBJ2-1 | few | TRBD2 | TRBV18 | TGTGCCAGCTCACCAGACCTGCCCGGGACTAGCGGGAACAATGAGCAGTTCTTC | CASSPDLPGTSGNNEQFF
TRBJ2-5 | NA | NA | TRBV5-1 | TGCGCCAGCAGCTTGGGTCAGACTGAAGAGACCCAGTACTTC | CASSLGQTEETQYF
TRBJ2-1 | few | TRBD2 | TRBV7-8 | TGTGCCAGCAGCTTAGGACTAGCGGGGGGCCTGGACAATGAGCAGTTCTTC | CASSLGLAGGLDNEQFF
TRBJ1-4 | few | NA | TRBV10-3 | TGTGCCATCAGTGAGGGTCGGGGGGAAAAACTGTTTTTT | CAISEGRGEKLFF
TRBJ1-1 | many | TRBD1 | TRBV10-1 | TGCGCCAGCAGTGAAACGGACAGGGTGACTGAAGCTTTCTTT | CASSETDRVTEAFF
TRBJ1-4 | few | NA | TRBV12-3/TRBV12-4 | TGTGCCAGCAGTTTAAGTGGGCGGGGACTGTTTTTT | CASSLSGRGLFF
TRBJ2-5 | few | NA | TRBV7-2 | TGTGCCAGCAGCTTAGGAGGACGCCCAGAGACCCAGTACTTC | CASSLGGRPETQYF
TRBJ2-7 | few | NA | TRBV4-1 | TGCGCCAGCAGCCAAGAGTCGGGACTCTCCTACGAGCAGTACTTC | CASSQESGLSYEQYF
TRBJ2-5 | NA | NA | TRBV2 | TGTGCCAGCAGTGATCCGGGACGGACTCAAGAGACCCAGTACTTC | CASSDPGRTQETQYF
TRBJ2-4 | many | TRBD2 | TRBV20-1 | TGCAGTGTTAGACTAGCGGATGGTTGTGGGGCCAAAAACATTCAGTACTTC | CSVRLADGCGAKNIQYF
TRBJ2-5 | many | TRBD2 | TRBV10-1 | TGCGCCAGCAGTCTAGCGGGGTCGGTAGAGACCCAGTACTTC | CASSLAGSVETQYF
TRBJ1-1 | NA | NA | TRBV12-3/TRBV12-4 | TGTGCCAGCAGCCAAATGGGAAACACTGAAGCTTTCTTT | CASSQMGNTEAFF
TRBJ1-3 | NA | NA | TRBV20-1 | TGCAGTGCTAGAATCCCCGGGGGGATCTCTGGAAACACCATATATTTT | CSARIPGGISGNTIYF
TRBJ2-1 | NA | NA | TRBV10-3 | TGTGCCATCAGTGACCTAGTGGGCTCCTACAATGAGCAGTTCTTC | CAISDLVGSYNEQFF
TRBJ2-5 | NA | TRBD2 | TRBV6-5 | TGTGCCAGCAGTAACGGGACTAGCAGGAAAGAGACCCAGTACTTC | CASSNGTSRKETQYF
TRBJ1-5 | NA | NA | TRBV27 | TGTGCCAGCAGGGGGTTCGGGAATCAGCCCCAGCATTTT | CASRGFGNQPQHF
TRBJ2-7 | NA | NA | TRBV29-1 | TGCAGCGTTCGGATAGAGACAGCTTCCTACGAGCAGTACTTC | CSVRIETASYEQYF
TRBJ2-1 | few | NA | TRBV19 | TGTGCCAGTAGTATGTGGCAGAGCTCCTACAATGAGCAGTTCTTC | CASSMWQSSYNEQFF
TRBJ1-4 | NA | NA | TRBV7-9 | TGTGCCAGCTCTCTGGTGGGGGTTCGAGCTAATGAAAAACTGTTTTTT | CASSLVGVRANEKLFF
TRBJ2-7 | NA | NA | TRBV2 | TGTGCCAGCAGGGTGGGACGTCCCTCCTACGAGCAGTACTTC | CASRVGRPSYEQYF
TRBJ1-5 | few | NA | TRBV15 | TGTGCCACCAGCAGAAATAATCAGCCCCAGCATTTT | CATSRNNQPQHF
TRBJ1-6 | few | NA | TRBV11-2 | TGTGCCAGCAGCTCCTACCCCCACGGCGGGACCAGCTCCTATAATTCACCCCTCCACTTT | CASSSYPHGGTSSYNSPLHF
TRBJ2-3 | few | NA | TRBV10-3 | TGTGCCATCACAGGAGCCGGAAGCACAGATACGCAGTATTTT | CAITGAGSTDTQYF
TRBJ2-5 | few | TRBD2 | TRBV5-1 | TGCGCCAGCAGGAACCTAGCGGGCCAAGAGACCCAGTACTTC | CASRNLAGQETQYF